Below are 13 T cell receptor beta chains sequenced from a single sample in a study of blood T cell repertoires in COVID-19 (TCRdb year 2020). Preparation of the library involved the immunoSEQ multiplex PCR assay. Here the immuneACCESS table is served through TCRdb, limited to in-frame sequences with V and J called. Missing clones are a known gap in these copies; in checked studies unresolved V genes cover under half, and the rest lacks a known reason. The sample includes around 160,000 clones, with about nine tenths observed a single time. Of the sample, about 4% falls within the top ten clones. Sample: PBMCs or T cells enriched from blood (not recorded which). The receptors here all came from a woman between 35 and 50 years old who had been exposed to COVID-19.

J is TRBJ2-5 and V is TRBV6-5; 12 bases map to TRBD2. V gave up 2 bases and J gave up 5 bases; unmatched junction bases: 6. The CDR3 is 16 amino acids. Germline CDR1 and CDR2: MNHEY and SVGAGI. The CDR3 loop reads CASSYIPLAGGETQYF. DNA for the CDR3: TGTGCCAGCAGTTACATCCCCCTAGCGGGGGGGGAGACCCAGTACTTC.

This clone was picked up one time. The rearrangement links TRBV27 to TRBJ2-3; D perhaps matches TRBD1 (6 bases). Trimming cost V 4 bases and J 5 bases, with 13 bases left between them. This CDR3 has 14 residues. CDR1 is MNHEY and CDR2 is SMNVEV in the germline V gene (reference sequence). For the CDR3, the DNA is TGTGCCAGCAGTTGGGGCCGAGGGGGAGATACGCAGTATTTT. Translation: CASSWGRGGDTQYF.

This rearrangement joins TRBV4-3 to TRBJ2-3; TRBD2 is a possible D gene (6 bases). Germline CDR1 and CDR2: LGHNA and YSLEER. Trimming removed 3 bases from V and 0 bases from J, with 13 bases in between. The CDR3 is 16 amino acids. The CDR3 sequence is CASSHFSSESTDTQYF. For the CDR3, the DNA is TGCGCCAGCAGCCACTTCTCTAGCGAAAGCACAGATACGCAGTATTTT.

The V call is TRBV5-6, the J call TRBJ2-6; D unclear. The CDR3 runs 16 residues. V lost 1 base to trimming and J lost 0 bases, with 8 bases between them. Germline V lookup: CDR1 SGHDT, CDR2 YYEEEE. The CDR3 here is CASSLRVVSGANVLTF. CDR3 nucleotide sequence: TGTGCCAGCAGCTTGCGTGTAGTCTCTGGGGCCAACGTCCTGACTTTC.

The chain joins TRBV9 to TRBJ2-3, with 8 positions matching TRBD2. The CDR3 sequence is 20 residues long. Germline trimming cut 0 bases from V and 0 bases from J; bases unmatched to any gene: 15. The germline CDR1 and CDR2 sequences are SGDLS and YYNGEE. The CDR3 DNA is TGTGCCAGCAGCGTAGTAGAGACCCCCTTTAGCGGGGTAAGCACAGATACGCAGTATTTT. This gives the protein CASSVVETPFSGVSTDTQYF.

The chain uses TRBV5-4 and TRBJ1-4; TRBD1 matches at 9 bases. This CDR3 contains 15 residues. V shed 0 bases, J shed 4 bases, and the junction held 1 base outside the gene matches. Per germline, CDR1 SGHNT and CDR2 YYREEE (reference sequence). The CDR3 protein is CASSLGQGVNEKLFF. CDR3 DNA sequence: TGTGCCAGCAGCTTGGGACAGGGGGTTAATGAAAAACTGTTTTTT.

This chain joins TRBV6-6 and TRBJ1-1; 10 bases align to TRBD1. The V segment lost 5 bases and the J segment 1 base; nucleotides outside the gene matches: 10. Germline V gives CDR1 MNHNY, CDR2 SVGAGI (reference sequence). This CDR3 is built from 17 residues. The CDR3 reads CASSPSGTGVRNTEAFF. The CDR3 DNA reads TGTGCCAGCAGTCCCTCCGGGACAGGGGTCAGGAACACTGAAGCTTTCTTT.

This sequence joins TRBV5-6 and TRBJ2-2; the D is unclear. CDR3 size: 15 residues. Germline lookup yields CDR1 SGHDT and CDR2 YYEEEE. With 4 bases removed from V and 0 bases from J, the gap between germline ends came to 10 bases. CDR3 amino acids: CASSLGYTNTGELFF. The DNA for the CDR3 is TGTGCCAGCAGCCTAGGTTACACGAACACCGGGGAGCTGTTTTTT.

The chain is built from TRBV4-1 and TRBJ2-1, with TRBD2 as a possible D gene (6 bases). Per the germline V gene, CDR1 is MGHRA and CDR2 is YSYEKL. The CDR3 totals 19 residues. With 3 bases removed from V and 0 bases from J, the gap between germline ends came to 21 bases. The CDR3 DNA sequence: TGCGCCAGCAGCCAGGCGGGACGTGGGGCGGCCACCTCCTACAATGAGCAGTTCTTC. Translating it yields CASSQAGRGAATSYNEQFF.

The genes are TRBV6-5 and TRBJ1-5; D remains ambiguous. CDR1 and CDR2 from the germline V gene are MNHEY and SVGAGI. Trimming left V 0 bases short and J 7 bases short, with 10 bases between. The CDR3 runs to 14 residues. The CDR3 loop is CASSYSNGYQPQHF. The CDR3 nucleotides are TGTGCCAGCAGTTACTCGAACGGTTACCAGCCCCAGCATTTT.

The chain links TRBV27 to TRBJ1-2, with 9 bases identical to TRBD1. Germline V gives CDR1 MNHEY, CDR2 SMNVEV (reference sequence). After removal of 7 bases from V and 7 bases from J, the junction contained 4 bases not matched to a gene. The CDR3 covers 12 residues. The CDR3 sequence: CASKTGGFGYTF. CDR3 bases: TGTGCCAGCAAAACAGGGGGCTTTGGCTACACCTTC.

This clone was seen more than once but under ten times. This chain joins TRBV18 and TRBJ1-5; perhaps TRBD1 as D (5 bases). The germline V gene has CDR1 KGHSH and CDR2 LQKENI. Trimming stripped 1 base from V and 6 bases from J, with 7 bases between. The CDR3 is 13 amino acids. The CDR3 region is CASSPQGRQPQHF. The CDR3 region has the DNA TGTGCCAGCTCACCACAGGGGCGTCAGCCCCAGCATTTT.

This clone was picked up one time. This sequence joins TRBV27 and TRBJ1-1; 8 bases match TRBD1. The CDR3 loop spans 13 amino acids. The ends lost 4 bases at V and 6 bases at J; junction bases unmatched: 4. CDR1 is MNHEY, CDR2 SMNVEV, per germline (reference sequence). The CDR3 DNA is TGTGCCAGCAGTTACTCAGGGGGCCCTGAAGCTTTCTTT. It translates to CASSYSGGPEAFF.